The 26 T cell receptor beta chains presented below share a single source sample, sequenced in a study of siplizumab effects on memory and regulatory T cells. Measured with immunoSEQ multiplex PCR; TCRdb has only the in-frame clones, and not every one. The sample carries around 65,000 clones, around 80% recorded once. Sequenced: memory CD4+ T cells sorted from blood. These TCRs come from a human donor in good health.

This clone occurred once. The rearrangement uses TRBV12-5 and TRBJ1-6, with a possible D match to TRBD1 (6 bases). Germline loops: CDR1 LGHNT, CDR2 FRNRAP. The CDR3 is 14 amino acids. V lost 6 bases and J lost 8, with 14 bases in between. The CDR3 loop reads CASGEDSSHSPLHF. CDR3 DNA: TGTGCTAGTGGCGAGGACAGTTCCCATTCACCCCTCCACTTT.

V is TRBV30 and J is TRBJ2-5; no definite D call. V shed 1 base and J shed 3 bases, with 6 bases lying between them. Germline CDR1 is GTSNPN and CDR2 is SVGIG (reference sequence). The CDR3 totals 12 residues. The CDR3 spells CAWSAYEETQYF. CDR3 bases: TGTGCCTGGAGTGCCTATGAAGAGACCCAGTACTTC.

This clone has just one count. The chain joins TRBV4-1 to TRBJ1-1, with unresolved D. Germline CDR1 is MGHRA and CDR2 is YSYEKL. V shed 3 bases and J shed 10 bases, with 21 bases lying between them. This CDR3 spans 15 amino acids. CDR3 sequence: CASSQPSALRASAFF. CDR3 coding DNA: TGCGCCAGCAGCCAGCCAAGCGCTTTACGGGCCTCAGCTTTCTTT.

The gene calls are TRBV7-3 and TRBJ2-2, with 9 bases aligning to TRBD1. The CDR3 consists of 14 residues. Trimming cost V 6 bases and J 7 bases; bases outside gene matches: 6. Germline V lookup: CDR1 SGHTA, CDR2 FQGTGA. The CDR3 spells CASRDRGNGGELFF. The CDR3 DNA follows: TGTGCCAGCAGGGACAGGGGAAATGGCGGGGAGCTGTTTTTT.

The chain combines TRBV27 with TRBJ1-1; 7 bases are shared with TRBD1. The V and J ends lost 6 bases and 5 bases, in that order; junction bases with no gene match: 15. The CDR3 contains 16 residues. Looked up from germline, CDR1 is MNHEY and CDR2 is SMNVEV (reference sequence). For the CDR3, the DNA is TGTGCCAGCAGCGCCCAGACAGGGATGGGGAATACTGAAGCTTTCTTT. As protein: CASSAQTGMGNTEAFF.

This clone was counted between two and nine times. As DNA, the CDR3 is TGTGCCAGCAGCCTAAACTTACAGGTCACTGAAGCTTTCTTT. The encoded protein is CASSLNLQVTEAFF. The chain is built from TRBV4-2 and TRBJ1-1; TRBD1 might be the D (5 bases). The length of the CDR3 is 14 residues. Per germline, CDR1 LGHNA and CDR2 YNFKEQ. Trimming pared 4 bases from V and 4 bases from J, leaving 13 bases between.

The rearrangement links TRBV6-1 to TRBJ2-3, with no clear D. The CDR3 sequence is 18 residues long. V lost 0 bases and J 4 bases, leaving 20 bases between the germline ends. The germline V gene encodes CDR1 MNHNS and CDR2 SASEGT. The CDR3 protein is CASSEATPPRVRSDTQYF. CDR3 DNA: TGTGCCAGCAGTGAAGCAACGCCTCCTCGGGTTCGCTCAGATACGCAGTATTTT.

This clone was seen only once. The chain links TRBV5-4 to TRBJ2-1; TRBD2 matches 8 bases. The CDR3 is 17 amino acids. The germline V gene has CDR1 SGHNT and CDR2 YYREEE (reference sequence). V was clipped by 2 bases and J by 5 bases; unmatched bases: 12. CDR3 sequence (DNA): TGTGCCAGCAGCTTATCCACCCTGGCGGGGGGAAACAATGAGCAGTTCTTC. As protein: CASSLSTLAGGNNEQFF. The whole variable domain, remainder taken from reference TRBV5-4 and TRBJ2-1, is ETGVTQSPTHLIKTRGQQVTLRCSSQSGHNTVSWYQQALGQGPQFIFQYYREEENGRGNFPPRFSGLQFPNYSSELNVNALELDDSALYLCASSLSTLAGGNNEQFFGPGTRLTVL.

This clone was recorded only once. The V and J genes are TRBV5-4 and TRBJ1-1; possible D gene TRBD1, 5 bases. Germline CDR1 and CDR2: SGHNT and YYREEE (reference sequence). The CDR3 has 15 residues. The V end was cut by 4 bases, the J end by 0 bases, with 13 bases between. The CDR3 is CASSPRGGLNTEAFF. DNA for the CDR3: TGTGCCAGCAGCCCAAGGGGCGGTTTGAACACTGAAGCTTTCTTT.

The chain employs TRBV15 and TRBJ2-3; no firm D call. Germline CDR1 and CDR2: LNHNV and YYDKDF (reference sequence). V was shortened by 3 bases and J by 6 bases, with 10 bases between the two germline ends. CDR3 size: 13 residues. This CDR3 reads CATSSGLWDTQYF. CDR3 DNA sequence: TGTGCCACCAGCAGTGGGCTATGGGATACGCAGTATTTT.

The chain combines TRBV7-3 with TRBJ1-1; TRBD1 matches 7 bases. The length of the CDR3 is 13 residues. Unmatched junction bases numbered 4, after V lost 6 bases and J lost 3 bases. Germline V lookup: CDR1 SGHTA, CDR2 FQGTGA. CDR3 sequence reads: CASSSQGDTEAFF. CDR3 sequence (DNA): TGTGCCAGCAGTTCCCAGGGGGACACTGAAGCTTTCTTT.

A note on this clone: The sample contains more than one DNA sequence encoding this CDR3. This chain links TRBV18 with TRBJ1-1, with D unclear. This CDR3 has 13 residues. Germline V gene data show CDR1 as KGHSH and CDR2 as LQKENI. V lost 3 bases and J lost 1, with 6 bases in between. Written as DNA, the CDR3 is TGTGCCAGCTCACCTAACAGGAACACTGAAGCTTTCTTT. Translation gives CASSPNRNTEAFF.

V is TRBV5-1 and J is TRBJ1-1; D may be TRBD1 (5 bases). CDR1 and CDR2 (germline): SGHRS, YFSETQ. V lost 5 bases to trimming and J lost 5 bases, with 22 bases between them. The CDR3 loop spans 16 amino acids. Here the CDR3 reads CASSRNPGTILTEAFF. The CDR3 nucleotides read TGCGCCAGCAGTCGAAACCCCGGGACGATTCTTACTGAAGCTTTCTTT.

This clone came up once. The CDR3, as DNA: TGTGCCATCAGTGAAGCAGGGGTCACTCCAAACACCATATATTTT. Protein sequence: CAISEAGVTPNTIYF. V usage is TRBV10-3 and J usage is TRBJ1-3; tentatively, D is TRBD1 (6 bases). The CDR3 runs to 15 residues. Trimming cost V 3 bases and J 6 bases, with 15 bases left between them. From germline, CDR1 is ENHRY and CDR2 SYGVKD.

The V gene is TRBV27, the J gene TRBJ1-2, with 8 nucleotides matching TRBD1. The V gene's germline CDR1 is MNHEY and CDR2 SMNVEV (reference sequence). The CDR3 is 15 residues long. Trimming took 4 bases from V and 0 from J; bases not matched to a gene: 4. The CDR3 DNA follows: TGTGCCAGCAGTTATCGGGACAGGCCTAACTATGGCTACACCTTC. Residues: CASSYRDRPNYGYTF.

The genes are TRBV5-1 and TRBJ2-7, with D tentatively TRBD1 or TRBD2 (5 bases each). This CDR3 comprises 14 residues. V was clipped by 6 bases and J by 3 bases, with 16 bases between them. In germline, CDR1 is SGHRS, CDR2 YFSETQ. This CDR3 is CASTLQDSNYEQYF. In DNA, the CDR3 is TGCGCCAGCACCTTACAGGACTCGAACTACGAGCAGTACTTC.

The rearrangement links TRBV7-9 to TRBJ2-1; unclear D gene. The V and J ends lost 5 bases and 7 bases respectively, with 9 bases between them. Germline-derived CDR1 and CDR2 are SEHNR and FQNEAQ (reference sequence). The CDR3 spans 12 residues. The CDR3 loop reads CASSAGWNEQFF. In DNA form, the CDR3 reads TGTGCCAGCAGCGCTGGATGGAATGAGCAGTTCTTC.

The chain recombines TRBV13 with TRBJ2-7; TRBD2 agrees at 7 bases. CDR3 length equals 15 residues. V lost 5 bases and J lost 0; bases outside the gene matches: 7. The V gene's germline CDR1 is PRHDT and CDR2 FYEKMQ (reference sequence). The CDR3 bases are TGTGCCAGCAGCGAAGGAGCGGGGACCTCCTACGAGCAGTACTTC. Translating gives CASSEGAGTSYEQYF. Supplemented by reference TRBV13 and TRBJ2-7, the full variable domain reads AAGVIQSPRHLIKEKRETATLKCYPIPRHDTVYWYQQGPGQDPQFLISFYEKMQSDKGSIPDRFSAQQFSDYHSELNMSSLELGDSALYFCASSEGAGTSYEQYFGPGTRLTVT.

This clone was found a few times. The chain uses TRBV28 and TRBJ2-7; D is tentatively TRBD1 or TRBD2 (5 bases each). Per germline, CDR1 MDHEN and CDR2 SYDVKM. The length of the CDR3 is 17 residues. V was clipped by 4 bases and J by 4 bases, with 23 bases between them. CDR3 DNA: TGTGCCAGCAGTTCCCCGTACACCGGGACGGGACCTTACGAGCAGTACTTC. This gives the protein CASSSPYTGTGPYEQYF.

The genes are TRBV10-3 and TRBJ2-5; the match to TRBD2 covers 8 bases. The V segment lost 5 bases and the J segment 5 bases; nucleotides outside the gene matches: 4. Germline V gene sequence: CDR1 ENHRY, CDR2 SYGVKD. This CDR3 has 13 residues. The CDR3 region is CAISLTSAETQYF. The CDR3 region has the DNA TGTGCCATCAGTTTGACTAGCGCGGAGACCCAGTACTTC.

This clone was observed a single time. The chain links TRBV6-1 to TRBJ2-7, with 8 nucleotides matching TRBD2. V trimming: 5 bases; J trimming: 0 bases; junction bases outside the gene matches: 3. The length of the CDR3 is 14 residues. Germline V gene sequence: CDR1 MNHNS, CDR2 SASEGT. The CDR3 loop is CASSQRGPSYEQYF. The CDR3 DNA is TGTGCCAGCAGTCAGCGGGGGCCCTCCTACGAGCAGTACTTC.

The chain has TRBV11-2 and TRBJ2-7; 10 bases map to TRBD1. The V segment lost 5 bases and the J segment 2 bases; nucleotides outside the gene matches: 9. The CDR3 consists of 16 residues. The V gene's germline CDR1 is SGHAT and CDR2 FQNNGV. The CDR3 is CASSPFSGTGAYEQYF. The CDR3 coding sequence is TGTGCCAGCAGCCCATTTTCCGGGACAGGGGCCTACGAGCAGTACTTC.

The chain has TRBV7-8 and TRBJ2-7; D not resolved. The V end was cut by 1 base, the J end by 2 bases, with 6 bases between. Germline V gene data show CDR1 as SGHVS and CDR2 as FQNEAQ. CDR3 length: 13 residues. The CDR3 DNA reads TGTGCCAGCAGCTTAGGACTGGCCTACGAGCAGTACTTC. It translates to CASSLGLAYEQYF.

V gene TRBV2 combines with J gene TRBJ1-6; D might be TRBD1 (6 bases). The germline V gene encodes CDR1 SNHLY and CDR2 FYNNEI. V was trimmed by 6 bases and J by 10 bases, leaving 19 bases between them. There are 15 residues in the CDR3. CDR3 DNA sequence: TGTGCCAGCAGCGCCTCAGGGGCCCGTGGGTCACCCCTCCACTTT. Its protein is CASSASGARGSPLHF.

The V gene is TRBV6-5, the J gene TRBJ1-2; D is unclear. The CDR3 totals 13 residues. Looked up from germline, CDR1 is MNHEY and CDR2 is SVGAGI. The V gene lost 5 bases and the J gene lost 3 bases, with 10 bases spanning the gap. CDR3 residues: CASSQTEHYGYTF. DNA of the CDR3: TGTGCCAGCAGTCAAACGGAACACTATGGCTACACCTTC.

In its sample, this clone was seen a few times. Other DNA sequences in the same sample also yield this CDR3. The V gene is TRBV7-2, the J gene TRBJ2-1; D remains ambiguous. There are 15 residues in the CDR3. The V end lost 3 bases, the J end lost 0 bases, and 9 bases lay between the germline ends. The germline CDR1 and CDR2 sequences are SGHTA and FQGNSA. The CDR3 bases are TGTGCCAGCAGCTTGCGAAAGAGCTCCTACAATGAGCAGTTCTTC. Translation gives CASSLRKSSYNEQFF.